This T cell receptor (beta chain) originates from a study of neoadjuvant anti-PD-1 for oral cavity cancer. Study-wide background: Patients without progression received a fourth nivolumab dose around day 43, then surgical resection on days 50-56. Study results and limitations: Higher pretreatment Treg/Th17 ratios tracked higher pretreatment blood clonality.

Notes on this clone: Its antigen is unidentified.

Tumor libraries mostly used 4.5 to 5.5 ug genomic DNA, two replicates each. Data came from immunoSEQ multiplex PCR; TCRdb stores just in-frame clones and leaves some out. The table includes about 9,000 clones, over 50% detected once. This clonotype originated in a person aged 35-79 years with oral cavity squamous cell carcinoma. The source was tumor tissue, collected before nivolumab (anti-PD-1) treatment.

This chain's CDR3 is CASSHGRAYEQYF. DNA for the CDR3: TGTGCCAGCTCGCACGGGAGGGCCTACGAGCAGTACTTC. The chain employs TRBV18 and TRBJ2-7; 8 bases are a match to TRBD2. Germline V lookup: CDR1 KGHSH, CDR2 LQKENI. J lost 2 bases, V lost 6 bases, and 3 bases had no gene match. The CDR3 runs to 13 residues.